The 27 T cell receptor beta chains below were found in one sample sequenced in a study of OX40 agonist ivuxolimab in advanced cancers. Only in-frame clones appear in the TCRdb table, and some are missing; sequencing was by immunoSEQ multiplex PCR. The table records roughly 76,000 clones, approximately 80% of them present only once. The sequencing here drew on CD4+ or CD8+ T cells sorted from blood, taken in a trial of the OX40 agonist ivuxolimab. Every receptor here comes from an adult with an advanced solid tumor such as melanoma, head and neck, liver or kidney cancer.

This chain links TRBV7-2 with TRBJ1-2; D uncertain. V was pared by 2 bases and J by 5 bases, with 3 bases between. Germline CDR1 and CDR2: SGHTA and FQGNSA. CDR3 size: 11 residues. CDR3: CASSLYYGYTF. The CDR3 DNA reads as TGTGCCAGCAGCTTATATTATGGCTACACCTTC.

The rearrangement uses TRBV6-5 and TRBJ1-1; the D is unclear. CDR1 is MNHEY, CDR2 SVGAGI, per germline. The CDR3 extends over 14 amino acids. Trimming removed 2 bases from V and 0 bases from J, with 7 bases in between. The CDR3 here is CASSYTDMNTEAFF. The CDR3 DNA follows: TGTGCCAGCAGTTACACGGATATGAACACTGAAGCTTTCTTT.

This clone has just a few counts. The chain couples TRBV5-1 to TRBJ1-1; possibly TRBD1 for D (6 bases). The V end lost 2 bases, the J end lost 1 base, and 15 bases lay between the germline ends. The CDR3 totals 16 residues. Germline CDR1 is SGHRS and CDR2 is YFSETQ. The chain's CDR3 is CASSLPQGRRNTEAFF. The CDR3 bases are TGCGCCAGCAGCTTACCCCAGGGGCGCAGGAACACTGAAGCTTTCTTT.

The rearrangement uses TRBV19 and TRBJ1-1; 7 bases agree with TRBD1. The junction had 7 bases not matched to a gene; V was cut back by 4 bases and J by 11 bases. Germline CDR1 and CDR2: LNHDA and SQIVND (reference sequence). CDR3 length: 12 amino acids. CDR3: CASSTQQGLAFF. CDR3 nucleotides: TGTGCCAGTAGTACGCAACAGGGGCTGGCTTTCTTT.

The V gene is TRBV14, the J gene TRBJ2-1, with 9 nucleotides matching TRBD2. Germline CDR1 SGHDN, CDR2 FVKESK. V shed 3 bases and J 8 bases; nucleotides not matched to a gene: 8. The CDR3 contains 15 residues. In nucleotides, the CDR3 is TGTGCCAGCAGCCATCCACTAGCGGGTTTTTATGAGCAGTTCTTC. Its translation: CASSHPLAGFYEQFF.

This chain connects TRBV7-3 to TRBJ2-5; 8 bases agree with TRBD2. Germline CDR1 SGHTA, CDR2 FQGTGA. The junction had 7 bases not matched to a gene; V was cut back by 2 bases and J by 5 bases. This CDR3 region has 15 residues. In DNA form, the CDR3 reads TGTGCCAGCAGCTTAGCAGGACTAGCCGGGGAGACCCAGTACTTC. This gives the protein CASSLAGLAGETQYF.

The chain recombines TRBV5-1 with TRBJ2-5, with 8 bases identical to TRBD1. This CDR3 region has 15 residues. Germline CDR1 and CDR2: SGHRS and YFSETQ. Trimming at V came to 4 bases and at J to 1 base, leaving 6 bases not matched to a gene. CDR3 in DNA: TGCGCCAGCAGCGTACAGGGGACAGGCCAAGAGACCCAGTACTTC. Residues: CASSVQGTGQETQYF.

This chain joins TRBV28 and TRBJ1-6; possible D gene TRBD1, 6 bases. V was pared by 6 bases and J by 4 bases, with 16 bases between. The CDR3 extends over 16 amino acids. Germline-derived CDR1 and CDR2 are MDHEN and SYDVKM. CDR3 sequence: CASRSGELRYNSPLHF. In DNA form, the CDR3 reads TGTGCCAGCAGGTCAGGGGAATTGAGGTATAATTCACCCCTCCACTTT.

The rearrangement links TRBV11-2 to TRBJ2-7, with D perhaps TRBD1 or TRBD2 (7 bases each). Germline CDR1 is SGHAT and CDR2 is FQNNGV. V was pared by 1 base and J by 2 bases, with 15 bases between. CDR3 length: 16 residues. The CDR3 protein is CASSLGPGGGPYEQYF. The DNA of the CDR3 is TGTGCCAGCAGCTTAGGCCCAGGGGGGGGGCCCTACGAGCAGTACTTC.

By sample share, this clone is medium-sized. The J gene is TRBJ2-5, the V gene TRBV13; TRBD2 matches at 10 bases. This CDR3 is built from 17 residues. Germline lookup yields CDR1 PRHDT and CDR2 FYEKMQ (reference sequence). Trimming at V came to 5 bases and at J to 0 bases, leaving 9 bases not matched to a gene. CDR3 sequence (DNA): TGTGCCAGCAGCCCATCTCCGGGACTAGCGCACCAAGAGACCCAGTACTTC. It codes for CASSPSPGLAHQETQYF.

The chain uses TRBV2 and TRBJ2-7, with a weak D call TRBD1 (5 bases). Germline CDR1 reads SNHLY; CDR2 reads FYNNEI. This CDR3 contains 16 residues. Between the trimmed V and J ends, which lost 6 bases and 4 bases, there was a span of 22 bases. In DNA, the CDR3 is TGTGCCAGCAGACTTCCCCCCGCGTTCCCAGGGTACGAGCAGTACTTC. It codes for CASRLPPAFPGYEQYF.

The chain is built from TRBV5-1 and TRBJ1-1, with D unresolved. This CDR3 contains 13 residues. Germline V gene sequence: CDR1 SGHRS, CDR2 YFSETQ. Trimming pared 0 bases from V and 6 bases from J, leaving 9 bases between. The chain's CDR3 is CASSLGTKSEAFF. As DNA, the CDR3 is TGCGCCAGCAGCTTGGGAACGAAGTCTGAAGCTTTCTTT.

The J gene is TRBJ2-1, the V gene TRBV2, with D maybe TRBD2 (5 bases). This CDR3 is 13 amino acids long. The germline V gene has CDR1 SNHLY and CDR2 FYNNEI. V lost 7 bases and J 2 bases, leaving 9 bases between the germline ends. CDR3 nucleotide sequence: TGTGCCAGCAATGAGGGTCCCTACAATGAGCAGTTCTTC. Translating gives CASNEGPYNEQFF.

CDR3 amino acids: CASSPSGSFYGYTF. CDR3 coding DNA: TGTGCCAGCAGCCCCTCAGGGTCCTTCTATGGCTACACCTTC. This sequence joins TRBV7-9 and TRBJ1-2, with D maybe TRBD1 (5 bases). V was shortened by 5 bases and J by 4 bases, with 14 bases between the two germline ends. Germline V gene data show CDR1 as SEHNR and CDR2 as FQNEAQ (reference sequence). This CDR3 is built from 14 residues.

V is TRBV28 and J is TRBJ2-7; D tentatively reads TRBD1 or TRBD2 (5 bases each). The germline CDR1 and CDR2 sequences are MDHEN and SYDVKM. The CDR3 has 15 residues. The germline V and J ends were trimmed by 5 bases and 0 bases, with 14 bases remaining between them. Here the CDR3 DNA reads TGTGCCAGCAGTAAATGGGGGTCGAGCTCCTACGAGCAGTACTTC. Amino acids: CASSKWGSSSYEQYF.

The chain has TRBV2 and TRBJ2-5; D gene uncertain. CDR1 SNHLY and CDR2 FYNNEI come from the germline V gene. The CDR3 extends over 14 amino acids. The ends were cut back, 2 bases at V and 5 bases at J, with 12 bases in the middle. CDR3 DNA sequence: TGTGCCAGCAGTGAATCCCGAGTGGTGGAGACCCAGTACTTC. The encoded protein is CASSESRVVETQYF.

This clone was seen a few times. This chain joins TRBV7-2 and TRBJ1-2, with D perhaps matching TRBD1 (5 bases). CDR3 length: 14 residues. The ends were cut back, 7 bases at V and 8 bases at J, with 20 bases in the middle. Germline assignment: CDR1 SGHTA and CDR2 FQGNSA. CDR3 sequence reads: CASTRGREGSGYTF. The CDR3, as DNA: TGTGCCAGCACCCGGGGCCGAGAAGGCTCCGGCTACACCTTC.

The V and J genes are TRBV27 and TRBJ2-3; a weak D match, TRBD2 (6 bases). Trimming shortened V by 5 bases and J by 4 bases, and 10 bases separated the two germline ends. CDR3 length equals 13 residues. CDR1 MNHEY and CDR2 SMNVEV come from the germline V gene (reference sequence). The CDR3 spells CASSLWDSDTQYF. DNA for the CDR3: TGTGCCAGCAGTCTCTGGGACTCAGATACGCAGTATTTT.

This clone has just one count. The J gene is TRBJ1-4, the V gene TRBV4-2, with 7 bases fitting TRBD1. This CDR3 spans 15 amino acids. With 5 bases clipped from V and 6 bases from J, the junction kept 9 bases outside the gene matches. Germline assignment: CDR1 LGHNA and CDR2 YNFKEQ. DNA of the CDR3: TGTGCCAGCAGCTCACGGACAGGAATAGATGAAAAACTGTTTTTT. Translating it yields CASSSRTGIDEKLFF.

The chain employs TRBV19 and TRBJ2-3; 14 nucleotides line up with TRBD2. V was pared by 3 bases and J by 5 bases, with 1 base of the junction left unmatched. This CDR3 comprises 15 residues. Germline V CDR1 and CDR2: LNHDA, SQIVND (reference sequence). The CDR3 is CASSIGLAGGDTQYF. The CDR3 region has the DNA TGTGCCAGTAGTATCGGACTAGCGGGAGGAGATACGCAGTATTTT.

The rearrangement links TRBV10-2 to TRBJ1-3; D not resolved. V was shortened by 3 bases and J by 0 bases, with 9 bases between the two germline ends. The CDR3 runs 15 residues. The germline V gene encodes CDR1 WSHSY and CDR2 SAAADI. Written as DNA, the CDR3 is TGCGCCAGCAGTGATGCGGGGTTCTCTGGAAACACCATATATTTT. This translates into CASSDAGFSGNTIYF.

The chain has TRBV7-9 and TRBJ2-1, with 9 bases fitting TRBD2. CDR3 length: 16 residues. Germline CDR1 and CDR2: SEHNR and FQNEAQ (reference sequence). The trim removed 1 base at V and 10 bases at J, leaving 11 bases unmatched. CDR3 sequence (DNA): TGTGCCAGCAGCTTAGTATCGGGAGTAGCGGGGGAGGAGCAGTTCTTC. This sequence encodes CASSLVSGVAGEEQFF.

With regard to this clone: No conserved phenylalanine or tryptophan is present at the end of the CDR3, so a read error is the likely explanation. The chain has TRBV4-1 and TRBJ1-6; D might be TRBD1 (5 bases). Deletions cut 1 base from V and 4 bases from J, with 17 bases between. The CDR3 is made up of 18 amino acids. Germline CDR1 and CDR2: MGHRA and YSYEKL. In DNA, the CDR3 is TGCGCCAGCAGCCAAGCCCCTCAGGGTACGGGGTATAATTCACCCCTCCACCTT. The encoded protein is CASSQAPQGTGYNSPLHL.

The chain uses TRBV19 and TRBJ1-5; TRBD1 agrees at 8 bases. The junction had 5 bases not matched to a gene; V was cut back by 3 bases and J by 7 bases. This CDR3 contains 14 residues. Germline loops: CDR1 LNHDA, CDR2 SQIVND (reference sequence). The CDR3 sequence is CASSIGQGGQPQHF. The CDR3 region has the DNA TGTGCCAGTAGTATCGGACAGGGTGGGCAGCCCCAGCATTTT.

J is TRBJ2-3 and V is TRBV19; 7 bases are shared with TRBD1. The ends lost 11 bases at V and 1 base at J; junction bases unmatched: 3. This CDR3 is 12 amino acids long. Looked up from germline, CDR1 is LNHDA and CDR2 is SQIVND (reference sequence). The CDR3 protein is CASRGRTDTQYF. The CDR3 nucleotides read TGTGCCTCGAGGGGGCGCACAGATACGCAGTATTTT.

The rearrangement links TRBV15 to TRBJ2-5; 7 bases are a match to TRBD1. The end of the DNA is better explained by TRBJ2-7, so the J call may be wrong. Germline-derived CDR1 and CDR2 are LNHNV and YYDKDF (reference sequence). The CDR3 is 14 residues long. The CDR3 nucleotides read TGTGCCACCAGCAGGGGGACAGTTCCCTACGAGCAGTACTTC. Its translation is CATSRGTVPYEQYF.

This chain uses TRBV25-1 with TRBJ2-3; no clear D gene. CDR1 is MGHDK, CDR2 SYGVNS, per germline. The CDR3 consists of 14 residues. Trimming left V 3 bases short and J 6 bases short, with 13 bases between. The chain's CDR3 is CASSDPSWPDTQYF. The CDR3, as DNA: TGTGCCAGCAGTGATCCCAGTTGGCCCGATACGCAGTATTTT. Complete variable domain (other parts from reference TRBV25-1 and TRBJ2-3): EADIYQTPRYLVIGTGKKITLECSQTMGHDKMYWYQQDPGMELHLIHYSYGVNSTEKGDLSSESTVSRIRTEHFPLTLESARPSHTSQYLCASSDPSWPDTQYFGPGTRLTVL.